Shown below are 28 T cell receptor beta chains from a single sample sequenced in a study of cytomegalovirus exposure and HLA in healthy donors (dated by TCRdb to about 2017). The method behind the library was the immunoSEQ multiplex PCR assay. For the multiplex PCR, a mixture combining 60 forward primers for TCR Vbeta segments and 13 reverse primers for TCR Jbeta segments was used. TCRdb obtained this table from immuneACCESS and retained in-frame rearrangements with V and J assigned. These tables miss some clones; where compared with another copy, unresolved V genes account for less than half of the shortfall, and the remainder is unexplained. This sample holds 75,000 to 95,000 clones; approximately 64% were observed only once. 20% to 25% of the sample comes from the top ten. Sequences were obtained from PBMCs. The source of these receptors is a woman aged 45-65 years in good health and CMV-seropositive.

By share, this clone counts as medium-sized. V usage is TRBV5-6 and J usage is TRBJ1-2; D gene ambiguous. Trimming took 1 base from V and 4 from J, leaving 8 bases between them. The germline CDR1 and CDR2 sequences are SGHDT and YYEEEE. The CDR3 extends over 13 amino acids. CDR3 sequence: CASSLKLTYGYTF. CDR3 nucleotide sequence: TGTGCCAGCAGCTTGAAACTCACCTATGGCTACACCTTC.

The chain recombines TRBV19 with TRBJ1-2, with 8 bases fitting TRBD1. CDR1 and CDR2 (germline): LNHDA, SQIVND (reference sequence). Germline trimming cut 10 bases from V and 4 bases from J; bases unmatched to any gene: 8. This CDR3 has 13 residues. Here the CDR3 reads CATKWTGTYGYTF. For the CDR3, the DNA is TGTGCCACAAAGTGGACAGGGACCTATGGCTACACCTTC.

This clone was seen only a few times. This sequence joins TRBV29-1 and TRBJ2-7, with 9 bases identical to TRBD1. The CDR3 runs 14 residues. Unmatched junction bases numbered 8, after V lost 3 bases and J lost 5 bases. Looked up from germline, CDR1 is SQVTM and CDR2 is ANQGSEA. As DNA, the CDR3 is TGCAGCGTTGAGGTAGGGACAGGGTCCCACGAGCAGTACTTC. Amino acid sequence: CSVEVGTGSHEQYF.

The CDR3 coding sequence is TGCGCCAGCAGCTTGGCTCCGGGACAGAAAGGTTCGCTGTTTTTT. Translated: CASSLAPGQKGSLFF. This chain joins TRBV5-1 and TRBJ2-2, with 7 bases fitting TRBD1. In germline, CDR1 is SGHRS, CDR2 YFSETQ. The CDR3 covers 15 residues. V was clipped by 0 bases and J by 13 bases; unmatched bases: 12.

As regards this clone: The junction shows a germline mismatch at one end, possibly a read error. V is TRBV7-9 and J is TRBJ1-2; TRBD1 aligns across 8 bases. The CDR3 loop spans 13 amino acids. Germline V gives CDR1 SEHNR, CDR2 FQNEAQ (reference sequence). Here the CDR3 reads CSSSLQGAEGYTF. The CDR3 DNA reads TGTTCCAGCAGCTTGCAGGGGGCGGAGGGCTACACCTTC.

The chain uses TRBV4-3 and TRBJ1-1; D is unclear. The CDR3 sequence is 14 residues long. V lost 1 base to trimming and J lost 0 bases, with 6 bases between them. The germline V gene encodes CDR1 LGHNA and CDR2 YSLEER. CDR3 sequence: CASSQAVLNTEAFF. The CDR3 DNA reads TGCGCCAGCAGCCAAGCTGTCCTGAACACTGAAGCTTTCTTT.

This sequence joins TRBV5-6 and TRBJ2-2; the D is unclear. The CDR3 is 14 amino acids. The ends were cut back, 2 bases at V and 2 bases at J, with 7 bases in the middle. Germline CDR1 reads SGHDT; CDR2 reads YYEEEE. The CDR3 nucleotides are TGTGCCAGCAGCTTTGGGCCTAACACCGGGGAGCTGTTTTTT. Translating gives CASSFGPNTGELFF.

The gene calls are TRBV27 and TRBJ2-7, with D perhaps TRBD1 (6 bases). Trimming left V 2 bases short and J 0 bases short, with 14 bases between. In germline, CDR1 is MNHEY, CDR2 SMNVEV (reference sequence). The CDR3 consists of 16 residues. The CDR3 nucleotides read TGTGCCAGCAGTTTAGCGGCAGGGGACCTCTCCTACGAGCAGTACTTC. It encodes CASSLAAGDLSYEQYF.

The chain recombines TRBV11-2 with TRBJ2-2; TRBD2 aligns across 7 bases. V gave up 4 bases and J gave up 7 bases; unmatched junction bases: 9. The CDR3 sequence is 15 residues long. Per the germline V gene, CDR1 is SGHAT and CDR2 is FQNNGV. The CDR3 is CASSSPSGDHGELFF. In nucleotides, the CDR3 is TGTGCCAGCAGCTCCCCGAGCGGGGATCACGGGGAGCTGTTTTTT.

This clone was picked up a small number of times. The gene calls are TRBV7-9 and TRBJ2-3; 8 bases are shared with TRBD1. In germline, CDR1 is SEHNR, CDR2 FQNEAQ (reference sequence). V dropped 5 bases and J dropped 5; count of bases not matched to a gene: 6. CDR3 size: 14 residues. This CDR3 reads CASSPSGTGDTQYF. The CDR3, as DNA: TGTGCCAGCAGCCCCTCCGGGACAGGAGATACGCAGTATTTT.

The chain combines TRBV28 with TRBJ2-3; TRBD2 matches at 14 bases. The CDR3 has 16 residues. The V and J ends lost 5 bases and 4 bases, in that order; junction bases with no gene match: 5. Germline CDR1 is MDHEN and CDR2 is SYDVKM. The CDR3 DNA follows: TGTGCCAGCAGTCCGACTAGCGGGGGGGAGGCAGATACGCAGTATTTT. It translates to CASSPTSGGEADTQYF.

Here the CDR3 DNA reads TGTGCCAGCAGCTCCGGGAGCGCGTACGAGCAGTACTTC. It specifies CASSSGSAYEQYF. The genes are TRBV7-8 and TRBJ2-7; tentatively, D is TRBD2 (6 bases). Germline V gene data show CDR1 as SGHVS and CDR2 as FQNEAQ. V lost 4 bases and J lost 4, with 11 bases in between. The CDR3 is 13 residues long.

This sequence joins TRBV2 and TRBJ1-5; TRBD1 matches at 7 bases. Germline V gene sequence: CDR1 SNHLY, CDR2 FYNNEI. The CDR3 spans 14 residues. V was pared by 9 bases and J by 1 base, with 6 bases of the junction left unmatched. The CDR3 region is CASRQGFSNQPQHF. CDR3 nucleotide sequence: TGTGCCAGTCGACAGGGATTCAGCAATCAGCCCCAGCATTTT.

The chain links TRBV11-2 to TRBJ2-3; 10 bases are shared with TRBD2. The CDR3 length is 15 residues. CDR1 and CDR2 from the germline V gene are SGHAT and FQNNGV. V lost 7 bases and J lost 8; bases outside the gene matches: 12. The CDR3 protein is CASNSGTSEEGTQYF. As DNA, the CDR3 is TGTGCCAGCAACTCCGGGACTAGCGAAGAGGGTACGCAGTATTTT.

The V and J genes are TRBV11-1 and TRBJ2-7, with D perhaps matching TRBD1 (6 bases). V lost 5 bases to trimming and J lost 0 bases, with 8 bases between them. CDR1 and CDR2 (germline): SGHAT, FQDESV (reference sequence). The CDR3 runs to 13 residues. CDR3 coding DNA: TGTGCCAGCAGCCCGGACAGCTCCTACGAGCAGTACTTC. This sequence encodes CASSPDSSYEQYF.

This chain joins TRBV5-1 and TRBJ2-1; weak D call: TRBD2 (5 bases). Trimming took 3 bases from V and 7 from J, leaving 17 bases between them. The CDR3 sequence is 15 residues long. Germline loops: CDR1 SGHRS, CDR2 YFSETQ. CDR3 amino acids: CASSYSEPAANEQFF. Here the CDR3 DNA reads TGCGCCAGCAGCTATAGCGAGCCCGCCGCTAATGAGCAGTTCTTC.

The chain joins TRBV6-5 to TRBJ1-2, with 7 bases lining up with TRBD1. The trim removed 3 bases at V and 5 bases at J, leaving 6 bases unmatched. This CDR3 comprises 14 residues. Germline V gene data show CDR1 as MNHEY and CDR2 as SVGAGI. The CDR3 loop is CASSYKGAGYGYTF. CDR3 DNA: TGTGCCAGCAGTTATAAGGGGGCGGGTTATGGCTACACCTTC.

The chain links TRBV19 to TRBJ2-2; the D is unclear. This CDR3 spans 15 amino acids. V was clipped by 7 bases and J by 6 bases, with 18 bases between them. Germline CDR1 is LNHDA and CDR2 is SQIVND (reference sequence). Written as DNA, the CDR3 is TGTGCCAGTATTAGGTCAGACTCACTGGCCGGGGAGCTGTTTTTT. Translation gives CASIRSDSLAGELFF.

The chain is built from TRBV7-8 and TRBJ2-7, with 11 positions matching TRBD1. Trimming at V came to 0 bases and at J to 9 bases, leaving 10 bases not matched to a gene. This CDR3 is 16 amino acids long. From germline, CDR1 is SGHVS and CDR2 FQNEAQ. The CDR3 DNA reads TGTGCCAGCAGCTTAGCCCCCGCCGGGACAGGGGGATGGCAGTACTTC. Protein sequence: CASSLAPAGTGGWQYF.

A few counts support this clone. This chain links TRBV19 with TRBJ2-4, with D possibly being TRBD1 (5 bases). V was trimmed by 7 bases and J by 1 base, leaving 11 bases between them. Germline V gene data show CDR1 as LNHDA and CDR2 as SQIVND (reference sequence). This CDR3 is 14 amino acids long. The CDR3 loop reads CASIDSLAKNIQYF. CDR3 bases: TGTGCCAGTATTGACAGTCTGGCCAAAAACATTCAGTACTTC.

This sequence joins TRBV19 and TRBJ2-3; TRBD1 agrees at 7 bases. The junction had 0 bases not matched to a gene; V was cut back by 2 bases and J by 4 bases. The germline V gene has CDR1 LNHDA and CDR2 SQIVND (reference sequence). The CDR3 is made up of 13 amino acids. CDR3 loop: CASSIQGADTQYF. The DNA for the CDR3 is TGTGCCAGTAGTATACAGGGGGCAGATACGCAGTATTTT.

The chain joins TRBV7-8 to TRBJ1-6; 7 nucleotides align to TRBD1. Per the germline V gene, CDR1 is SGHVS and CDR2 is FQNEAQ. The CDR3 sequence is 16 residues long. J lost 7 bases, V lost 1 base, and 7 bases had no gene match. The CDR3, as DNA: TGTGCCAGCAGCTTAGAAACAGGGGCAGGGAATTCACCCCTCCACTTT. This encodes CASSLETGAGNSPLHF.

The chain's CDR3 is CASSPRTGDSNQPQHF. The CDR3 DNA sequence: TGTGCCAGCAGTCCTCGGACAGGGGATAGCAATCAGCCCCAGCATTTT. The V call is TRBV27, the J call TRBJ1-5; 9 bases map to TRBD1. The V and J ends lost 5 bases and 0 bases, in that order; junction bases with no gene match: 5. CDR1 is MNHEY and CDR2 is SMNVEV in the germline V gene (reference sequence). The CDR3 loop spans 16 amino acids.

The rearrangement uses TRBV11-2 and TRBJ2-5, with D possibly matching TRBD2 (5 bases). Germline CDR1 reads SGHAT; CDR2 reads FQNNGV. The CDR3 covers 13 residues. The V and J ends lost 6 bases and 1 base respectively, with 9 bases between them. CDR3 sequence: CASSSSFQETQYF. CDR3 bases: TGTGCCAGCAGTTCTAGCTTCCAAGAGACCCAGTACTTC. The whole variable domain, filled in from reference TRBV11-2 and TRBJ2-5, reads EAGVAQSPRYKIIEKRQSVAFWCNPISGHATLYWYQQILGQGPKLLIQFQNNGVVDDSQLPKDRFSAERLKGVDSTLKIQPAKLEDSAVYLCASSSSFQETQYFGPGTRLLVL.

The V call is TRBV4-2, the J call TRBJ1-2; D may be TRBD1 (6 bases). Germline V CDR1 and CDR2: LGHNA, YNFKEQ. With 1 base removed from V and 2 bases from J, the gap between germline ends came to 14 bases. The CDR3 has 16 amino acids. The CDR3 region is CASSQVGDTWNYGYTF. The DNA for the CDR3 is TGTGCCAGCAGCCAAGTGGGGGACACCTGGAACTATGGCTACACCTTC.

The rearrangement joins TRBV5-5 to TRBJ2-7; 8 bases are a match to TRBD1. Germline V CDR1 and CDR2: SGHKS, YYEKEE (reference sequence). Trimming at V came to 4 bases and at J to 4 bases, leaving 7 bases not matched to a gene. The CDR3 extends over 14 amino acids. CDR3 sequence reads: CASSEQGAAYEQYF. CDR3 coding DNA: TGTGCCAGCAGCGAGCAGGGGGCAGCGTACGAGCAGTACTTC. Using reference TRBV5-5 and TRBJ2-7 for the parts outside the CDR3, the full variable domain is DAGVTQSPTHLIKTRGQQVTLRCSPISGHKSVSWYQQVLGQGPQFIFQYYEKEERGRGNFPDRFSARQFPNYSSELNVNALLLGDSALYLCASSEQGAAYEQYFGPGTRLTVT.

V and J are TRBV7-2 and TRBJ2-3, with 13 bases fitting TRBD2. In germline, CDR1 is SGHTA, CDR2 FQGNSA. J was trimmed by 2 bases and V by 5 bases; bases with no gene match: 10. This CDR3 has 18 amino acids. The CDR3 DNA follows: TGTGCCAGCAGCCATCCTACTAGCGGGGGGGGTTACACAGATACGCAGTATTTT. Protein: CASSHPTSGGGYTDTQYF.

The V gene is TRBV18, the J gene TRBJ2-5; 7 bases fit TRBD2. This CDR3 spans 17 amino acids. The germline V gene has CDR1 KGHSH and CDR2 LQKENI. With V trimmed by 2 bases and J by 5 bases, 14 bases remained unmatched. The CDR3 loop is CASSPTGTRGVGETQYF. In nucleotides, the CDR3 is TGTGCCAGCTCACCAACTGGGACCCGGGGGGTCGGCGAGACCCAGTACTTC.